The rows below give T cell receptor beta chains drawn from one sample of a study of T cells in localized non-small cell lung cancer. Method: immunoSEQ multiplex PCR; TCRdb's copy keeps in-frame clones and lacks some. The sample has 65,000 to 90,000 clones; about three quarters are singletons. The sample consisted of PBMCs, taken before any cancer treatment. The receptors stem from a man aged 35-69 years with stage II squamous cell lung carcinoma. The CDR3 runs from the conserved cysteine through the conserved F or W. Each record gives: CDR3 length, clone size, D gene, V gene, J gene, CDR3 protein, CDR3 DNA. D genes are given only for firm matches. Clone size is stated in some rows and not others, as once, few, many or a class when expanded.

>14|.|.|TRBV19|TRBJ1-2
CASSIPVYPYGYTF
TGTGCCAGTAGTATACCGGTCTACCCCTATGGCTACACCTTC
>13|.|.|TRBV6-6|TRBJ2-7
CASSYEALYEQYF
TGTGCCAGCAGTTACGAGGCCCTCTACGAGCAGTACTTC
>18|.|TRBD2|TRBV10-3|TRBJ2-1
CAISEPPGLAVTYNEQFF
TGTGCCATCAGTGAACCCCCGGGGCTAGCGGTTACCTACAATGAGCAGTTCTTC
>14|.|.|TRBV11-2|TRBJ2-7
CASSPQVGRHEQYF
TGTGCCAGCAGCCCCCAGGTGGGGAGACACGAGCAGTACTTC
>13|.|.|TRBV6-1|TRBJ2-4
CASSEARRAGMYF
TGTGCCAGCAGTGAAGCGCGAAGGGCAGGGATGTACTTC
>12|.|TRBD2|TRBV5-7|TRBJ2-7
CASSLGGGEQYF
TGTGCCAGCAGCCTGGGGGGGGGCGAGCAGTACTTC
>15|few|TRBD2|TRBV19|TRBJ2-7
CASSRGTSGIYEQYF
TGTGCCAGTAGTCGCGGGACTAGCGGGATTTACGAGCAGTACTTC
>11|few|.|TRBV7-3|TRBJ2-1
CASSTRNEQFF
TGTGCCAGCAGCACGCGGAATGAGCAGTTCTTC
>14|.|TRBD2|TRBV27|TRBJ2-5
CASSLSGRGETQYF
TGTGCCAGCAGTTTATCGGGGCGGGGGGAGACCCAGTACTTC
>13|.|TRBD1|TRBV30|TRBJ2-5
CAWSGRDRISQYF
TGTGCCTGGAGTGGCCGGGACAGAATCTCCCAGTACTTC
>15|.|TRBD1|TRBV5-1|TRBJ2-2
CASSTRQGSTGELFF
TGCGCCAGCAGCACCAGACAGGGATCGACCGGGGAGCTGTTTTTT
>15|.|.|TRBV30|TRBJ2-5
CAWSPVGRRTETQYF
TGTGCCTGGAGTCCCGTGGGGCGAAGGACGGAGACCCAGTACTTC
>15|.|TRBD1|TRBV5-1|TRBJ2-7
CASSLRSDRAYEQYF
TGCGCCAGCAGCTTGAGATCGGACAGGGCCTACGAGCAGTACTTC
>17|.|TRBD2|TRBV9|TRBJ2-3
CASSAYTSGISTDTQYF
TGTGCCAGCAGCGCCTATACTAGCGGGATTAGCACAGATACGCAGTATTTT
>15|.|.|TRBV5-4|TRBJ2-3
CASSLVTTSTDTQYF
TGTGCCAGCAGCTTGGTGACCACTAGCACAGATACGCAGTATTTT
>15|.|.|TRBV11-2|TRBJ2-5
CATTPNPGAPETQYF
TGTGCCACCACCCCGAATCCCGGGGCCCCTGAGACCCAGTACTTC
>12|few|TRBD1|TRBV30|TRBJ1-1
CAWRSAGGPDFF
TGTGCCTGGAGGTCGGCAGGGGGCCCTGATTTCTTT
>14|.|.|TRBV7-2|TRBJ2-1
CASSLYRGNNEQFF
TGTGCCAGCAGCCTATACCGGGGTAACAATGAGCAGTTCTTC
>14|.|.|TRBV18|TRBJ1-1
CASSPPRMNTEAFF
TGTGCCAGCTCACCACCCAGGATGAACACTGAAGCTTTCTTT
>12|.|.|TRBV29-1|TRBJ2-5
CSVARGQETQYF
TGCAGCGTTGCTAGGGGACAAGAGACCCAGTACTTC
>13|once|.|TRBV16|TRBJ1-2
CASSHQGTYGYTF
TGTGCCAGCAGCCACCAGGGTACCTATGGCTACACCTTC
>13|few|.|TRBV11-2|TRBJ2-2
CASYRLNTGELFF
TGTGCCAGTTATCGACTGAACACCGGGGAGCTGTTTTTT
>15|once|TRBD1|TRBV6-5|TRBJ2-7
CASSYSGTGSYEQYF
TGTGCCAGCAGTTACTCGGGGACAGGGTCCTACGAGCAGTACTTC
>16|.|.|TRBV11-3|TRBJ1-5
CASSLYIQGGNQPQHF
TGTGCCAGCAGCCTCTACATCCAGGGAGGCAATCAGCCCCAGCATTTT
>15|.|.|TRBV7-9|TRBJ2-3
CASSLAFRAAQTQYF
TGTGCCAGCAGCTTAGCTTTCAGGGCCGCTCAAACGCAGTATTTT
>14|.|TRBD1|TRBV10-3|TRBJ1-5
CACSGGDSNQPQHF
TGTGCCTGTTCAGGGGGTGACAGCAATCAGCCCCAGCATTTT
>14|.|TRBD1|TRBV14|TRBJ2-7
CASSQKTGFVEQYF
TGTGCCAGCAGCCAGAAGACAGGGTTCGTGGAGCAGTACTTC
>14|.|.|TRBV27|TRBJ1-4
CASSWDLRHEKLFF
TGTGCCAGCAGCTGGGACTTGCGGCATGAAAAACTGTTTTTT
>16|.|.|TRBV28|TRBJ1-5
CASSLESGHSNQPQHF
TGTGCCAGCAGTTTAGAGTCGGGCCATAGCAATCAGCCCCAGCATTTT
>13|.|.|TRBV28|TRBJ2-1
CASREPGGNEQFF
TGTGCCAGCCGGGAACCCGGGGGCAATGAGCAGTTCTTC
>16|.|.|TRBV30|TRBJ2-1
CASWRMRQTLYNEQFF
TGTGCCTCATGGAGAATGAGGCAGACCCTGTACAATGAGCAGTTCTTC
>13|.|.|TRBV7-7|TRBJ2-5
CASSLGVEETQYF
TGTGCTAGCAGCTTAGGGGTAGAGGAGACCCAGTACTTC
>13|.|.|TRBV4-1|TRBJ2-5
CASSQPWTETQYF
TGCGCCAGCAGCCAACCATGGACAGAGACCCAGTACTTC
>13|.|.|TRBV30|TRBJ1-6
CAWSTEYNSPLHF
TGTGCCTGGAGCACAGAGTATAATTCACCCCTCCACTTT
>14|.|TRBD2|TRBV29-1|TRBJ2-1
CSALAGGPWDEQFF
TGCAGCGCGCTAGCGGGAGGGCCCTGGGATGAGCAGTTCTTC
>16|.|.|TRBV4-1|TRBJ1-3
CASSQGLLVSGNTIYF
TGCGCCAGCAGCCAAGGCCTACTGGTCTCTGGAAACACCATATATTTT